Below are 10 T cell receptor beta chains sequenced from a single sample in a study of blood T cell repertoires in COVID-19. Using immunoSEQ multiplex PCR, the repertoire was profiled, and TCRdb retains in-frame clones only, with some absent. The sample includes approximately 220,000 clones, about 91% of them seen just once. Sequencing input: PBMCs or T cells enriched from blood (not recorded which). These receptors all come from a woman in her 30s with acute COVID-19.

This clone was counted only a few times. Other DNA sequences in the sample encode the same CDR3. The CDR3 nucleotides read TGTGCCAGCAGAACAGAGATGAACACTGAAGCTTTCTTT. This encodes CASRTEMNTEAFF. This rearrangement joins TRBV2 to TRBJ1-1; the D is unclear. With 6 bases removed from V and 0 bases from J, the gap between germline ends came to 8 bases. The length of the CDR3 is 13 residues. CDR1 and CDR2 from the germline V gene are SNHLY and FYNNEI.

The rearrangement links TRBV19 to TRBJ2-2, with 7 bases aligning to TRBD1. The CDR3 runs 16 residues. Germline CDR1 LNHDA, CDR2 SQIVND (reference sequence). Germline trimming cut 0 bases from V and 7 bases from J; bases unmatched to any gene: 8. The CDR3 protein is CASSIDNTGVSGELFF. CDR3 coding DNA: TGTGCCAGTAGTATAGATAACACAGGGGTTAGCGGGGAGCTGTTTTTT.

J is TRBJ1-1 and V is TRBV19; D call uncertain. Trimming pared 1 base from V and 4 bases from J, leaving 16 bases between. The CDR3 extends over 16 amino acids. From germline, CDR1 is LNHDA and CDR2 SQIVND (reference sequence). In nucleotides, the CDR3 is TGTGCCAGTAGTATAGCCGGGGAGGGCTTGGGCACTGAAGCTTTCTTT. Amino acids: CASSIAGEGLGTEAFF.

The V call is TRBV5-5, the J call TRBJ2-2, with TRBD2 as a possible D gene (7 bases). This CDR3 spans 17 amino acids. Germline assignment: CDR1 SGHKS and CDR2 YYEKEE (reference sequence). Trimming left V 1 base short and J 4 bases short, with 17 bases between. The CDR3 DNA sequence: TGTGCCAGCAGCTTGAGGCGGGGGCCGTGGGGCACCGGGGAGCTGTTTTTT. This gives the protein CASSLRRGPWGTGELFF.

The chain combines TRBV4-1 with TRBJ1-1; 8 nucleotides align to TRBD1. This CDR3 contains 14 residues. After removal of 4 bases from V and 4 bases from J, the junction contained 5 bases not matched to a gene. In germline, CDR1 is MGHRA, CDR2 YSYEKL. CDR3 nucleotide sequence: TGCGCCAGCAGCCGAGGACAGGGCGTCACTGAAGCTTTCTTT. It yields the protein CASSRGQGVTEAFF.

V and J are TRBV18 and TRBJ2-5; a weak D match, TRBD1 (6 bases). This CDR3 is 14 amino acids long. From germline, CDR1 is KGHSH and CDR2 LQKENI. Between the trimmed V and J ends, which lost 4 bases and 2 bases, there was a span of 11 bases. Here the CDR3 reads CASSRQEMQETQYF. The CDR3 bases are TGTGCCAGCTCACGACAGGAGATGCAAGAGACCCAGTACTTC.

CDR3 in DNA: TGTGCCAGCAGTTATCTCGGGGGGAGTGGTGGCTACACCTTC. The encoded protein is CASSYLGGSGGYTF. The chain recombines TRBV6-5 with TRBJ1-2, with a possible D match to TRBD1 (5 bases). The CDR3 consists of 14 residues. Between the trimmed V and J ends, which lost 3 bases and 7 bases, there was a span of 15 bases. Germline V gives CDR1 MNHEY, CDR2 SVGAGI.

The J gene is TRBJ2-7, the V gene TRBV2; 8 bases are a match to TRBD1. Trimming at V came to 6 bases and at J to 5 bases, leaving 3 bases not matched to a gene. The CDR3 totals 12 residues. The germline V gene encodes CDR1 SNHLY and CDR2 FYNNEI. As DNA, the CDR3 is TGTGCCAGCAGACCACAGGGGGACGAGCAGTACTTC. This codes for CASRPQGDEQYF.

This chain connects TRBV6-5 to TRBJ2-3; D is ambiguous. The CDR3 spans 13 residues. The germline V and J ends were trimmed by 4 bases and 6 bases, with 11 bases remaining between them. Germline CDR1 reads MNHEY; CDR2 reads SVGAGI. The CDR3: CASSLRLADTQYF. The CDR3 DNA sequence: TGTGCCAGCAGTTTACGACTGGCGGATACGCAGTATTTT.

The chain carries TRBV15 and TRBJ1-6; TRBD1 matches at 7 bases. The CDR3 covers 17 residues. Per germline, CDR1 LNHNV and CDR2 YYDKDF (reference sequence). The V segment lost 1 base and the J segment 7 bases; nucleotides outside the gene matches: 10. The CDR3 DNA reads as TGTGCCACCAGCAGAGTGATGACAGGGCGGCGGAATTCACCCCTCCACTTT. As protein: CATSRVMTGRRNSPLHF.